This T cell receptor (beta chain) was obtained from a study of PD-1 blockade in classical Hodgkin lymphoma. As concerns this clone: The antigen remains undetermined.

Clones were read by immunoSEQ multiplex PCR, and TCRdb kept only the in-frame ones, dropping some. This sample carries 25,000 to 35,000 clones, around 94% of them seen once, and the ten largest clones take roughly 2.5%. Whole-study findings and limits: Reports described newly diagnosed patients as having lower baseline TCR diversity than healthy donors.

Sample time point: newly diagnosed, previously untreated cHL patient sample. Acting as the comparison were PBMCs from newly diagnosed, untreated classical Hodgkin lymphoma. Germline values: CDR1 KGHSH, CDR2 LQKENI. Trimming removed 3 bases from V and 9 bases from J, with 18 bases in between. The CDR3 loop spans 15 amino acids. The chain carries TRBV18 and TRBJ2-1; D is possibly TRBD2 (6 bases). The source material was peripheral blood mononuclear cells (PBMCs). This TCR derives from a human donor with classical Hodgkin lymphoma. The CDR3 sequence is CASSPSGTTRSEQFF. Here the CDR3 DNA reads TGTGCCAGCTCACCTAGCGGTACCACCCGTAGTGAGCAGTTCTTC.